This T cell receptor beta chain is drawn from a study of blood T cell repertoires in COVID-19. Study details: Acute-phase and convalescent COVID-19 samples originated in the United States, Italy and Spain. Sources were T cells, B-cell-depleted T cells, or PBMCs; the material itself was cDNA or gDNA.

Per germline, CDR1 MNHNY and CDR2 SVGAGI (reference sequence). Trimming cost V 4 bases and J 1 base; bases outside gene matches: 5. The CDR3 is 15 residues long. This clone was recorded once. In the source study's methods: Researchers report that nucleated cell counts were estimated from reference gene primer amplification. Clones were sequenced by immunoSEQ multiplex PCR, and TCRdb holds only the in-frame ones, with some missing. V and J calls and clone size follow that table, whereas D and trimming were derived from the DNA. In the table there are hundreds of thousands of clones, nearly 90% of which are singletons.

The source of this sequence is a woman aged 40 to 49 with acute COVID-19. Sequenced input: PBMCs or T cells enriched from blood (not recorded which). The chain couples TRBV6-6 to TRBJ2-5, with 8 positions matching TRBD1. This chain's CDR3 is CASSSPGQGQETQYF. The CDR3 region has the DNA TGTGCCAGCAGTTCCCCAGGACAGGGCCAAGAGACCCAGTACTTC.